Sequencing of this T cell receptor (beta chain) was carried out in a study of T cell changes during pregnancy in multiple sclerosis. Profiling relied on immunoSEQ multiplex PCR, and the TCRdb table lists in-frame clones only, not all of them. The profile covers fewer than 30,000 clones, with 88% appearing a single time and under 8.5% taken by the ten largest. This TCR came from a female donor with multiple sclerosis, enrolled in a pregnancy study. Sample: CD8+ T cells from peripheral blood mononuclear cells, taken in the second trimester of pregnancy.

CDR3 in amino acids: CASSLGSGMGTEAFF. CDR3 DNA: TGTGCCAGCAGCTTGGGCTCGGGTATGGGCACTGAAGCTTTCTTT. The rearrangement links TRBV5-6 to TRBJ1-1, with D unresolved. The V gene's germline CDR1 is SGHDT and CDR2 YYEEEE. The CDR3 runs 15 residues. V lost 0 bases and J lost 4, with 13 bases in between.